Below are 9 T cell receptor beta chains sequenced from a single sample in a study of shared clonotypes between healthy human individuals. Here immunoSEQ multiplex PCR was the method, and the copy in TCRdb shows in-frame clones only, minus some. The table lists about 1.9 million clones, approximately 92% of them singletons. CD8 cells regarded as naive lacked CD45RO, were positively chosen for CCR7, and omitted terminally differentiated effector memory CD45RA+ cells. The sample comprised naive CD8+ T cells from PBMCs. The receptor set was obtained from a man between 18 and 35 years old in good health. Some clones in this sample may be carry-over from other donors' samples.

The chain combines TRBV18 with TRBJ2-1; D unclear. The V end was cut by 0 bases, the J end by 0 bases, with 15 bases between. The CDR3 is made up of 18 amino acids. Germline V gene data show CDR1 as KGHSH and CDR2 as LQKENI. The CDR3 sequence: CASSPPVAGRPSYNEQFF. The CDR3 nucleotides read TGTGCCAGCTCACCACCGGTGGCAGGCCGACCCTCCTACAATGAGCAGTTCTTC.

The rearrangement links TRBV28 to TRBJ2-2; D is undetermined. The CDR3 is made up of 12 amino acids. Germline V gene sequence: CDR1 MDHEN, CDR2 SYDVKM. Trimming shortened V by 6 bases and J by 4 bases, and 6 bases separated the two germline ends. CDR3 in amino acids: CASRDRTGELFF. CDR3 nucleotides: TGTGCCAGCAGGGACCGCACCGGGGAGCTGTTTTTT.

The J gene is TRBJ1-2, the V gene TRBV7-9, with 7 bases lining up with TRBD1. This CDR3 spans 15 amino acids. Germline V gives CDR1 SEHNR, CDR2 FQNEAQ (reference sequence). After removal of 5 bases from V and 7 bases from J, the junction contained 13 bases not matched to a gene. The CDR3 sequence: CASSSYRGLDGGYTF. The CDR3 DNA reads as TGTGCCAGCAGCAGTTACAGGGGCCTTGACGGTGGCTACACCTTC. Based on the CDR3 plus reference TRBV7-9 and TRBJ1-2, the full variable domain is DTGVSQNPRHKITKRGQNVTFRCDPISEHNRLYWYRQTLGQGPEFLTYFQNEAQLEKSRLLSDRFSAERPKGSFSTLEIQRTEQGDSAMYLCASSSYRGLDGGYTFGSGTRLTVV.

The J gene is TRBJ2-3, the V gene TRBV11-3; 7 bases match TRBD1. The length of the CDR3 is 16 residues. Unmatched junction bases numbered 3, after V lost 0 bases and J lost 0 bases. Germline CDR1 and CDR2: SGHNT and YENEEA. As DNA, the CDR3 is TGTGCCAGCAGCTTAGATGGGACAGCTAGCACAGATACGCAGTATTTT. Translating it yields CASSLDGTASTDTQYF. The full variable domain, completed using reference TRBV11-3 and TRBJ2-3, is EAGVVQSPRYKIIEKKQPVAFWCNPISGHNTLYWYLQNLGQGPELLIRYENEEAVDDSQLPKDRFSAERLKGVDSTLKIQPAELGDSAVYLCASSLDGTASTDTQYFGPGTRLTVL.

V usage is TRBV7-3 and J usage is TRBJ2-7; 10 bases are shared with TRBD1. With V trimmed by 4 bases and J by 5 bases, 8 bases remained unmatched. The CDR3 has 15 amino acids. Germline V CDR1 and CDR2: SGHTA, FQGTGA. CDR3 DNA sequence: TGTGCCAGCAGCTCCCCCGGGACAGGGGTACACGAGCAGTACTTC. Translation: CASSSPGTGVHEQYF.

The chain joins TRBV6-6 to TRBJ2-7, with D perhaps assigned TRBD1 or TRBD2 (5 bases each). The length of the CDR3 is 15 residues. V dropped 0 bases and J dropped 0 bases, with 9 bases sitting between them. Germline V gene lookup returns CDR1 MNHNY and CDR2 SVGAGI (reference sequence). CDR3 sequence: CASSYSGDLSYEQYF. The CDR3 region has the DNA TGTGCCAGCAGTTACTCAGGGGACCTCTCCTACGAGCAGTACTTC.

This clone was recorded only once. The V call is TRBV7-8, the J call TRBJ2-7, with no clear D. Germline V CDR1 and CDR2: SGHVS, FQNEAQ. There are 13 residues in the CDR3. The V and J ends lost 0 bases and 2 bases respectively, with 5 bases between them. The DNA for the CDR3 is TGTGCCAGCAGCTTAGCGTCCACCTACGAGCAGTACTTC. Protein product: CASSLASTYEQYF.

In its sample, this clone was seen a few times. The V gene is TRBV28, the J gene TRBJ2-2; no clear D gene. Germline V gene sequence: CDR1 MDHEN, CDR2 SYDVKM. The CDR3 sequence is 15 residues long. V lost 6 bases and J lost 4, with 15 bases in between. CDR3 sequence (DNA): TGTGCCAGCAGGACGAGTCGGAGAACCACCGGGGAGCTGTTTTTT. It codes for CASRTSRRTTGELFF.

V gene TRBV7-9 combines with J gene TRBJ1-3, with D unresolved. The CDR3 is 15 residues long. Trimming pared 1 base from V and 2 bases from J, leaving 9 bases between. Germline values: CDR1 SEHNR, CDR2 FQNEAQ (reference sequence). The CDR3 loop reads CASSLVGKPGNTIYF. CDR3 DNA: TGTGCCAGCAGCTTAGTGGGAAAGCCTGGAAACACCATATATTTT.